This T cell receptor beta chain was retrieved from a study of blood T cell repertoires in COVID-19. At the level of the study: Some COVID-19 samples were acute and others convalescent; all came from the United States, Italy and Spain. T cells, B-cell-depleted T cells, or PBMCs provided the cDNA or gDNA that served as material.

Study processing details: Cell counts per sample came from amplifying reference gene primers. TCRdb keeps only in-frame clones here, not all; method: immunoSEQ multiplex PCR. V and J calls and clone size follow that table, whereas D and trimming were derived from the DNA. The data hold roughly 110,000 clones, with approximately 81% observed a single time. This receptor was obtained from a human donor in a cohort sampled during active COVID-19. Sequences were obtained from peripheral blood.

The DNA for the CDR3 is TGTGCCAGCACCGTCAGGGAGGGGGAAAAACTGTTTTTT. Translation gives CASTVREGEKLFF. V gene TRBV2 combines with J gene TRBJ1-4; maybe TRBD1 (5 bases). Germline assignment: CDR1 SNHLY and CDR2 FYNNEI. Trimming took 7 bases from V and 8 from J, leaving 14 bases between them. The CDR3 is 13 residues long. Full variable domain (rest looked up from reference TRBV2 and TRBJ1-4): EPEVTQTPSHQVTQMGQEVILRCVPISNHLYFYWYRQILGQKVEFLVSFYNNEISEKSEIFDDQFSVERPDGSNFTLKIRSTKLEDSAMYFCASTVREGEKLFFGSGTQLSVL.